Reported below is one T cell receptor beta chain. The data were obtained in a study of shared T cell receptors in the human thymus. Germline CDR1 MDHEN, CDR2 SYDVKM. CDR3 size: 15 residues. V was shortened by 6 bases and J by 0 bases, with 14 bases between the two germline ends. Clones were read by immunoSEQ multiplex PCR, and TCRdb kept only the in-frame ones, dropping some. The top ten hold more than 0.01% of the sample, which has under 700,000 clones, 70% to 80% seen once. The data also belong to a second study, concerning human thymus T cells. That work contributes: Thymic tissue was derived from resections collected during corrective heart surgery. Thymic and blood repertoires appeared to display a bias in their usage of V and J genes. Highly overlapping thymic repertoires in unrelated individuals were reported by related research.

This clonotype was obtained from a boy younger than two with a congenital heart defect. The sample consisted of thymocytes. The chain has TRBV28 and TRBJ1-1, with a possible D match to TRBD1 (6 bases). The CDR3 loop is CASSPQGRMNTEAFF. For the CDR3, the DNA is TGTGCCAGCAGCCCACAGGGAAGGATGAACACTGAAGCTTTCTTT.